The 12 T cell receptor beta chains below were found in one sample sequenced in a study of T cells in Graves' hyperthyroidism and ophthalmopathy. The source material, RNA transcripts, was used to amplify TCR beta CDR3 regions. First-round RT-PCR with HTBI primers amplified the TCR CDR3 region. TCRdb processed the multiplex PCR reads anew with MiXCR; each CDR3 protein has one entry. The table records about 250,000 distinct CDR3 sequences, approximately 23% of them present only once. Sequencing was carried out using blood. The receptors were gathered from a woman aged 35 to 49 with Graves' ophthalmopathy.

This clonotype came up many times. The J gene is TRBJ2-5, the V gene TRBV2, with 9 bases fitting TRBD1. Germline V gene data show CDR1 as SNHLY and CDR2 as FYNNEI. The CDR3 length is 15 residues. Trimming took 7 bases from V and 4 from J; bases not matched to a gene: 10. The CDR3 is CASTLPGQGGETQYF. Here the CDR3 DNA reads TGTGCCAGCACCCTACCGGGACAGGGAGGAGAGACCCAGTACTTC.

This clonotype was observed at least ten times. This sequence joins TRBV6-5 and TRBJ2-7, with TRBD1 matching over 9 bases. The CDR3 loop spans 15 amino acids. V lost 1 base to trimming and J lost 0 bases; unmatched junction nucleotides: 1. From germline, CDR1 is MNHEY and CDR2 SVGAGI. The CDR3 reads CASSYLDRGSYEQYF. DNA of the CDR3: TGTGCCAGCAGTTACTTGGACAGGGGCTCCTACGAGCAGTACTTC.

This clonotype was seen at least ten times. With a much larger clone just one base away, this may be a read error. This chain uses TRBV20-1 with TRBJ1-2; the D gene is possibly TRBD1 (5 bases). V gave up 5 bases and J gave up 3 bases, with 13 bases separating them. Germline lookup yields CDR1 DFQATT and CDR2 SNEGSKA (reference sequence). The CDR3 is 13 residues long. CDR3 coding DNA: TGCAGTGCTCCTAGGGACGGGGACTATGGCTACACCTTC. Amino acids: CSAPRDGDYGYTF.

CDR3 amino acids: CAWTGRPPDTEAFF. In DNA form, the CDR3 reads TGTGCCTGGACCGGACGTCCTCCGGACACTGAAGCTTTCTTT. The V call is TRBV30, the J call TRBJ1-1; D remains unclear. The CDR3 totals 14 residues. Germline lookup yields CDR1 GTSNPN and CDR2 SVGIG (reference sequence). Trimming shortened V by 4 bases and J by 3 bases, and 15 bases separated the two germline ends.

This clonotype was picked up many times. This chain uses TRBV20-1 with TRBJ1-5; TRBD1 aligns across 7 bases. Per the germline V gene, CDR1 is DFQATT and CDR2 is SNEGSKA (reference sequence). The CDR3 is 18 residues long. The V and J ends lost 3 bases and 2 bases, in that order; junction bases with no gene match: 16. The CDR3 coding sequence is TGCAGTGCTAGCCCTGGGGAGGGGGCAGGCGTTGGCAATCAGCCCCAGCATTTT. Translated: CSASPGEGAGVGNQPQHF.

This clonotype came up many times. The V call is TRBV14, the J call TRBJ2-7, with 8 positions matching TRBD2. Germline V gene data show CDR1 as SGHDN and CDR2 as FVKESK. V lost 4 bases, J lost 3 bases, and 5 bases stayed unmatched. The CDR3 length is 14 residues. CDR3 DNA sequence: TGTGCCAGCAGCCGGGTAGCGGGGCACTACGAGCAGTACTTC. Translating gives CASSRVAGHYEQYF.

This clonotype has a count of ten or more. This chain uses TRBV5-8 with TRBJ1-5; maybe TRBD1 (6 bases). Germline CDR1 SGHTS, CDR2 YDEGEE. Trimming took 0 bases from V and 6 from J, leaving 13 bases between them. The length of the CDR3 is 15 residues. The CDR3 sequence is CASSLEDSLTQPQHF. The CDR3 DNA sequence: TGTGCCAGCAGCTTGGAGGACAGCCTGACTCAGCCCCAGCATTTT.

This chain joins TRBV7-2 and TRBJ1-5, with TRBD1 as a possible D gene (5 bases). The CDR3 runs 15 residues. The germline V gene has CDR1 SGHTA and CDR2 FQGNSA. V was cut by 5 bases and J by 5 bases, with 16 bases left in between. The CDR3 DNA follows: TGTGCCAGCAGCCCCTGGACATGGATGGATCAGCCCCAGCATTTT. The encoded protein is CASSPWTWMDQPQHF.

This clonotype showed up many times. The chain has TRBV20-1 and TRBJ2-6; a possible D gene is TRBD1 (6 bases). The CDR3 is made up of 16 amino acids. Germline-derived CDR1 and CDR2 are DFQATT and SNEGSKA (reference sequence). Between the trimmed V and J ends, which lost 1 base and 2 bases, there was a span of 12 bases. CDR3 nucleotides: TGCAGTGCTAGAGTAGACAGGCCTACTGGGGCCAACGTCCTGACTTTC. Residues: CSARVDRPTGANVLTF.

This clonotype came up many times. The rearrangement links TRBV6-5 to TRBJ2-4; the D is unclear. The CDR3 has 16 residues. CDR1 and CDR2 from the germline V gene are MNHEY and SVGAGI. Trimming left V 0 bases short and J 0 bases short, with 9 bases between. The CDR3 DNA reads TGTGCCAGCAGTTACTCAGCGTCGGGAGCCAAAAACATTCAGTACTTC. It codes for CASSYSASGAKNIQYF.

This clonotype was counted at least ten times. V gene TRBV6-5 combines with J gene TRBJ1-2, with a tentative D call TRBD1 (5 bases). The CDR3 length is 13 residues. Germline CDR1 MNHEY, CDR2 SVGAGI. The CDR3 DNA follows: TGTGCGACGGGTCGTAGACAGCCCTATGGCTACACCTTC. Translated, it gives CATGRRQPYGYTF.

This clonotype occurred many times. V is TRBV19 and J is TRBJ2-7, with a possible D match to TRBD2 (6 bases). CDR1 LNHDA and CDR2 SQIVND come from the germline V gene (reference sequence). The V end was cut by 11 bases, the J end by 2 bases, with 19 bases between. The CDR3 loop spans 14 amino acids. This CDR3 reads CACGAGAGPYEQYF. DNA for the CDR3: TGTGCCTGCGGGGCAGGAGCGGGCCCCTACGAGCAGTACTTC.